This T cell receptor beta chain appears in the sequencing data of a study of T cells in Graves' hyperthyroidism and ophthalmopathy. V lost 0 bases to trimming and J lost 13 bases; unmatched junction nucleotides: 5. CDR3 length: 14 residues. Germline CDR1 and CDR2: MGHRA and YSYEKL. Overall study results and limits: Ophthalmopathy stood apart from stable hyperthyroidism in a 13 V-J model.

This clonotype has a handful of counts. What it binds is unknown. Researchers amplified the TCR beta CDR3 regions from RNA transcripts. The primer set for the first-round RT-PCR of the TCR CDR3 was HTBI. One entry per CDR3 protein, called by TCRdb with MiXCR from the multiplex PCR reads. The sample holds 650,000 to 750,000 distinct CDR3 sequences, roughly 15% seen once. This clonotype originated in a woman aged 18-30 years with Graves' hyperthyroidism. This rearrangement joins TRBV4-1 to TRBJ2-5, with TRBD2 matching over 13 bases. The specimen was blood. CDR3 region: CASSQDPTSGRWYF. In nucleotides, the CDR3 is TGCGCCAGCAGCCAAGATCCGACTAGCGGGAGGTGGTACTTC.